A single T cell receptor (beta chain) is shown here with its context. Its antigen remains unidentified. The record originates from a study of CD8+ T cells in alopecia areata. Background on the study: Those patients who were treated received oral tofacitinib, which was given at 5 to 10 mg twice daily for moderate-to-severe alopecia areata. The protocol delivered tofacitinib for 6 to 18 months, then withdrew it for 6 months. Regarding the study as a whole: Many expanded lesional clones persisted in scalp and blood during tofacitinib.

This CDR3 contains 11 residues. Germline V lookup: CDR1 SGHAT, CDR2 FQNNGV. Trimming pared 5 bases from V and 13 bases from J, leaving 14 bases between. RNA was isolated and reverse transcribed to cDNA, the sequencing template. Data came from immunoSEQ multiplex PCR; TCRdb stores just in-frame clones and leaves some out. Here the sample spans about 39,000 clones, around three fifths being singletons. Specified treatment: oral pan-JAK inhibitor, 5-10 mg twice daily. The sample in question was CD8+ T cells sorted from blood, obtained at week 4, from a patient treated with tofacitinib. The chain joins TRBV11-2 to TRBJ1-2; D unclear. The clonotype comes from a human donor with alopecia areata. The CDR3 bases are TGTGCCAGCAGCCACAGCCCCCCCTCCACCTTC. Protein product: CASSHSPPSTF.